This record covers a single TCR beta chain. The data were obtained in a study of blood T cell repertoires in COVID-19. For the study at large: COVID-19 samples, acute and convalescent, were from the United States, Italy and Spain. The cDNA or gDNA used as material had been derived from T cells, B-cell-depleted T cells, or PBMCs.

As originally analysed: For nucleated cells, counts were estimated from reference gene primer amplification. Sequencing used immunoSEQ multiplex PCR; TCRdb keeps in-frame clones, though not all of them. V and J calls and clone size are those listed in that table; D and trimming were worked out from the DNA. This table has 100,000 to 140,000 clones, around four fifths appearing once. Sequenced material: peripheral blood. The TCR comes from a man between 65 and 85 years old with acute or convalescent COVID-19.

Written as DNA, the CDR3 is TGTGCCAGCAGCCGTCAGATCTATGGCTACACCTTC. The encoded protein is CASSRQIYGYTF. The rearrangement links TRBV7-2 to TRBJ1-2; D call uncertain. CDR3 length equals 12 residues. Germline V CDR1 and CDR2: SGHTA, FQGNSA. The V end lost 5 bases, the J end lost 4 bases, and 8 bases lay between the germline ends.